This T cell receptor (beta chain) comes out of a study of molecular identifiers for immune sequencing clone quantification. Across the study: Naive CD8 RNA (about 19,000 or 110,000 cells) was divided into five aliquots, with four sequenced.

The CDR3 covers 14 residues. In germline, CDR1 is SGHVS, CDR2 FQNEAQ. With 5 bases removed from V and 0 bases from J, the gap between germline ends came to 10 bases. Study-level findings and limits: Over 99% of effector molecules, yet under 1% of naive-cell molecules, were held by clones above 20 RNA copies. Spiked-in Jurkat TCR RNA corresponding to one cell was reported as detectable against 990,000 or so naive cells.

This clonotype was picked up many times. What it binds is unknown. Library preparation followed earlier protocols using designated TCR primers. From the PCR reads, TCRdb called clonotypes with MiXCR, one entry per CDR3 protein. The sample lists approximately 90,000 distinct CDR3 sequences, 20% to 25% occurring once. This chain uses TRBV7-8 with TRBJ1-1, with D unclear. Sequencing used naive CD8+ T cells from blood, with Jurkat cell RNA spiked in. This sample's subset: FACS-sorted CD8+CD4-CCR7+CD45RA+ naive T cells. This clonotype originated in a human donor in good health. Some libraries in this study had Jurkat cell RNA spiked in. CDR3 in DNA: TGTGCCAGCAGCCACCGATCGATGAACACTGAAGCTTTCTTT. Translating gives CASSHRSMNTEAFF. Full variable domain (missing parts from reference TRBV7-8 and TRBJ1-1): GAGVSQSPRYKVAKRGQDVALRCDPISGHVSLFWYQQALGQGPEFLTYFQNEAQLDKSGLPSDRFFAERPEGSVSTLKIQRTQQEDSAVYLCASSHRSMNTEAFFGQGTRLTVV.